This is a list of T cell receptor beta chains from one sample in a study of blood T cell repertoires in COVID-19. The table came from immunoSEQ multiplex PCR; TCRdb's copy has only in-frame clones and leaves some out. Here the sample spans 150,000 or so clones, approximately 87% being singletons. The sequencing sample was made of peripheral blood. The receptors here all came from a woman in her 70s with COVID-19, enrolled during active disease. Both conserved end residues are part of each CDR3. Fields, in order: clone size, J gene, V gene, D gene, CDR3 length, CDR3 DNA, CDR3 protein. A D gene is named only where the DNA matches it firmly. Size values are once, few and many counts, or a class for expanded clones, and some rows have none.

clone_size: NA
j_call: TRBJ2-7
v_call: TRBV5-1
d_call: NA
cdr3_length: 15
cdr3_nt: TGCGCCAGCAGCTCGCTGTCATGGCAGGTCCACGAGCAGTACTTC
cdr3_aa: CASSSLSWQVHEQYF

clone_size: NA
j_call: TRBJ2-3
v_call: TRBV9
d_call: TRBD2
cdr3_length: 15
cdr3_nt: TGTGCCAGCAGTGTATCTAGCGGGAGCACAGATACGCAGTATTTT
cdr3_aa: CASSVSSGSTDTQYF

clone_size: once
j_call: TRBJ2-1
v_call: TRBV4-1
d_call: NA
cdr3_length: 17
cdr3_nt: TGCGCCAGCAGCCAAGGTAAAGGACAGAGCTCCTACAATGAGCAGTTCTTC
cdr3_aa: CASSQGKGQSSYNEQFF

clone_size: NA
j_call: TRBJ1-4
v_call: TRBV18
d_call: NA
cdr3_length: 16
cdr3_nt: TGTGCCAGCTCACCACCGCGGGGGGTAACTAATGAAAAACTGTTTTTT
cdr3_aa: CASSPPRGVTNEKLFF

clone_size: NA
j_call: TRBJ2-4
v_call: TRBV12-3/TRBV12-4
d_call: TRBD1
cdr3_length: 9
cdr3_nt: TGTGCCAGGGGACAGGGTTCCTACTTC
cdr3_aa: CARGQGSYF

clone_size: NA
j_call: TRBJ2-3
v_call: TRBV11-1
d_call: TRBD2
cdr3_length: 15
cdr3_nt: TGTGCCAGCAGCTTTGGCGGGGGGGCTTCAGATACGCAGTATTTT
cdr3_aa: CASSFGGGASDTQYF

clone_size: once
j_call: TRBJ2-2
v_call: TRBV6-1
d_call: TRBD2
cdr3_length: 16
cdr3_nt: TGTGCCAGCAGTGCTATACTAGCGGGGGGTTCCGGGGAGCTGTTTTTT
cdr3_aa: CASSAILAGGSGELFF

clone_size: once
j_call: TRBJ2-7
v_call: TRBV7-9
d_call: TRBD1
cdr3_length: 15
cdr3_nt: TGTGCCAGCAGCCCCCGGGACAGGGGCCTCTACGAGCAGTACTTC
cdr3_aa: CASSPRDRGLYEQYF

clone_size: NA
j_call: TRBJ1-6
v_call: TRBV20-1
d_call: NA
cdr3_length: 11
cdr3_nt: TGCAGTGCGTCTCAGGGTACACCCCTCCACTTT
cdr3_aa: CSASQGTPLHF

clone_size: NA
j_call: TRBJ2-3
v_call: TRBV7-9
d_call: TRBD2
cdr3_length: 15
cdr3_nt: TGTGCCAGCAGCTTAGTTTCGGGGGGGCTTGATACGCAGTATTTT
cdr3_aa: CASSLVSGGLDTQYF

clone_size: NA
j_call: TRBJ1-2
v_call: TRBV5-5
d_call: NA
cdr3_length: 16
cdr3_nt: TGTGCCAGCAGCTTGGATCCGGAGGGCGTTGGCTATGGCTACACCTTC
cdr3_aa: CASSLDPEGVGYGYTF

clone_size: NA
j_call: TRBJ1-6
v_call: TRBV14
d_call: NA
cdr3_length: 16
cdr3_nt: TGTGCCAGCAGCCAGTCCTTCGGGGTAGGGGGATCACCCCTCCACTTT
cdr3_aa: CASSQSFGVGGSPLHF

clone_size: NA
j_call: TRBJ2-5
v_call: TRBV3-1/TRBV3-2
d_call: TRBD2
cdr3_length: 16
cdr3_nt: TGTGCCAGCAGCCAGGGCACTGGACTAGCGGAGGAGACCCAGTACTTC
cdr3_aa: CASSQGTGLAEETQYF

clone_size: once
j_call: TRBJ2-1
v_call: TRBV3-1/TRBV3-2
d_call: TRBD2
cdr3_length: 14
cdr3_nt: TGTGCCAGCAGCCAAGATGTAGGAGCTAGCGGGGGGTTCTTC
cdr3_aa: CASSQDVGASGGFF

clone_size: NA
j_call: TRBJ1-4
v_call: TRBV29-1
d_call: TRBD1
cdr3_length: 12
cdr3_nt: TGCAGCGGTGGGACAGGGAATGAAAAACTGTTTTTT
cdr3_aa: CSGGTGNEKLFF

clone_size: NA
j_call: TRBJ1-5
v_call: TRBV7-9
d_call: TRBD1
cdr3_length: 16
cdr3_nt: TGTGCCAGCAGCCAGATGACAGGGGGCGCGGGTCAGCCCCAGCATTTT
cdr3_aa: CASSQMTGGAGQPQHF

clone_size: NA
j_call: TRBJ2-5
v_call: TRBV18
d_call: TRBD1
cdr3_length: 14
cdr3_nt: TGTGCCAGCTCACCAAACAGGGGAGAGGAGACCCAGTACTTC
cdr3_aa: CASSPNRGEETQYF

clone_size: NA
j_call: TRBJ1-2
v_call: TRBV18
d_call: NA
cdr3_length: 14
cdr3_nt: TGTGCCAGCTCACCGCAGGGTTTTCCCTATGGCTACACCTTC
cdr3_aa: CASSPQGFPYGYTF

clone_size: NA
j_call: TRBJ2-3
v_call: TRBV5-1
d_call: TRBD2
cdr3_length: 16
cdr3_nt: TGCGCCAGCAGCCTCCGACTAGCGGGGTTCACAGATACGCAGTATTTT
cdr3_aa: CASSLRLAGFTDTQYF